The entry that follows covers one TCR beta chain sequence. The antigen is undetermined. This sample is drawn from a study of cytomegalovirus exposure and HLA in healthy donors. J was trimmed by 5 bases and V by 2 bases; bases with no gene match: 3. Germline V gives CDR1 LGHNA, CDR2 YSLEER. The CDR3 spans 15 residues. Study findings and constraints: Reports credit the classifier with highly specific, highly sensitive diagnosis of cytomegalovirus status.

With 60 Vbeta and 13 Jbeta primers, the PCR was carried out. Authors' methods: Around 10 million shared chains were among approximately 87 million unique TCR beta chains counted in a later analysis. Generated by immunoSEQ multiplex PCR, the TCRdb table keeps only in-frame clones and is missing some. That table is the source of V, J and clone size, and D and trimming were worked out from the DNA. The sample has fewer than 200,000 clones, 68% seen once. This chain links TRBV4-3 with TRBJ1-6; 7 bases match TRBD1. This clonotype was obtained from a man over 45 in good health and CMV-seronegative. Input material: PBMCs. Written as DNA, the CDR3 is TGCGCCAGCAGCCAAACAGGGGTGGATAATTCACCCCTCCACTTT. This sequence encodes CASSQTGVDNSPLHF.